A selection of T cell receptor beta chains follows, all from one sample in a study of blood T cells in healthy people across ages. TCRdb itself ran the 5' RACE reads through MiXCR, one entry per CDR3 protein. The sample carries over 1,200,000 distinct CDR3 sequences, roughly 59% recorded once. Sample: blood. The source of these receptors is a young man in good health. CDR3s include the opening cysteine and the closing phenylalanine or tryptophan. A D gene is named only where the DNA matches it firmly. Clone size appears in some rows only: once, few, many, or a class for an expanded clone.

DNA: TGTGCCAGCAGCTTGGAGGAGACCCAGTACTTC; CDR3: CASSLEETQYF; D: -; V: TRBV12-3/TRBV12-4; J: TRBJ2-5; size: many
DNA: TGTGCCAGCAGCCCCTTCCGGGACAGGGTCCAAGAGACCCAGTACTTC; CDR3: CASSPFRDRVQETQYF; D: TRBD1; V: TRBV7-9; J: TRBJ2-5; size: -
DNA: TGTGCCAGCAGCTTAGGGGCACTAGCGTACGAGCAGTACTTC; CDR3: CASSLGALAYEQYF; D: TRBD2; V: TRBV7-8; J: TRBJ2-7; size: -
DNA: TGTGCCAGCACCTATGGGACTTCAAATGAGCAGTTCTTC; CDR3: CASTYGTSNEQFF; D: -; V: TRBV27; J: TRBJ2-1; size: once
DNA: TGCAGCGTTGCTAAAAGGGGGCCCTACGAGCAGTACTTC; CDR3: CSVAKRGPYEQYF; D: TRBD1; V: TRBV29-1; J: TRBJ2-7; size: few
DNA: TGTGCCAGCACCTGGACTCCCTCAGGCTACAATGAGCAGTTCTTC; CDR3: CASTWTPSGYNEQFF; D: -; V: TRBV6-2/TRBV6-3; J: TRBJ2-1; size: -
DNA: TGTGCCAGCAGTTTATTCCTCCAGGCGCATTCCACAGATACGCAGTATTTT; CDR3: CASSLFLQAHSTDTQYF; D: -; V: TRBV12-3/TRBV12-4; J: TRBJ2-3; size: -
DNA: TGTGCCAGCAGTTACGCTAGCGGGCTTCCCTACGAGCAGTACTTC; CDR3: CASSYASGLPYEQYF; D: TRBD2; V: TRBV6-6; J: TRBJ2-7; size: -
DNA: TGTGCCTGGAGTTCTGAGAATTCACCCCTCCACTTT; CDR3: CAWSSENSPLHF; D: -; V: TRBV30; J: TRBJ1-6; size: -
DNA: TGTGCCAGCAGTGAAGATAGAAGCACAGATACGCAGTATTTT; CDR3: CASSEDRSTDTQYF; D: -; V: TRBV2; J: TRBJ2-3; size: few
DNA: TGTGCCACTCTCGGGGTCACAGATACGCAGTATTTT; CDR3: CATLGVTDTQYF; D: -; V: TRBV15; J: TRBJ2-3; size: once
DNA: TGTGCCAGTAGTCCCGGACAGGGGGCCACAGATACGCAGTATTTT; CDR3: CASSPGQGATDTQYF; D: TRBD1; V: TRBV6-4; J: TRBJ2-3; size: few
DNA: TGTGCCAGCAGCCCTCCCCGAAATCGAATCAGCTCCTACAATGAGCAGTTCTTC; CDR3: CASSPPRNRISSYNEQFF; D: -; V: TRBV7-9; J: TRBJ2-1; size: -
DNA: TGCAGTGCTAGCAGACAGAGGAGCTACACCTTC; CDR3: CSASRQRSYTF; D: -; V: TRBV20-1; J: TRBJ1-2; size: -
DNA: TGTGCCAGCAGCTTGGTCGGGACGCCGACCCCTGGGGCCAACGTCCTGACTTTC; CDR3: CASSLVGTPTPGANVLTF; D: -; V: TRBV5-6; J: TRBJ2-6; size: -
DNA: TGTGCCACCCAACAGGGGTTGAACACTGAAGCTTTCTTT; CDR3: CATQQGLNTEAFF; D: TRBD1; V: TRBV24-1; J: TRBJ1-1; size: few
DNA: TGTGCCAGCACTAGCTCCTACAATGAGCAGTTCTTC; CDR3: CASTSSYNEQFF; D: -; V: TRBV7-2; J: TRBJ2-1; size: -
DNA: TGTGCCAGCAGTTGGCAGGGCCTGGAGACCCAGTACTTC; CDR3: CASSWQGLETQYF; D: -; V: TRBV12-3/TRBV12-4; J: TRBJ2-5; size: -
DNA: TGTGCCAGCCTAGGAGACAATGAGCAGTACTTC; CDR3: CASLGDNEQYF; D: -; V: TRBV12-3/TRBV12-4; J: TRBJ2-5; size: once
DNA: TGTGCCATCAGTGAGTCTGGAGCGGGGGGGCGCGCAGATACGCAGTATTTT; CDR3: CAISESGAGGRADTQYF; D: TRBD2; V: TRBV10-3; J: TRBJ2-3; size: -
DNA: TGCGCCAGCAGCACAACAGGGGTCGAGGGTGATACGCAGTATTTT; CDR3: CASSTTGVEGDTQYF; D: TRBD1; V: TRBV4-1; J: TRBJ2-3; size: once
DNA: TGTGCCAGCAGTTTGAGGCAGTATGACTACGAGCAGTACTTC; CDR3: CASSLRQYDYEQYF; D: -; V: TRBV27; J: TRBJ2-7; size: few
DNA: TGCAGCGTTGTCGGACTAGAGTACAATGAGCAGTTCTTC; CDR3: CSVVGLEYNEQFF; D: TRBD2; V: TRBV29-1; J: TRBJ2-1; size: -
DNA: TGTGCCAGCAGCTCAGTGGCCAGTAATCAGCCCCAGCATTTT; CDR3: CASSSVASNQPQHF; D: -; V: TRBV3-1; J: TRBJ1-5; size: few
DNA: TGTGTCAGCAGTGATGCGCCCTCCTACTACGAGCAGTACTTC; CDR3: CVSSDAPSYYEQYF; D: -; V: TRBV25-1; J: TRBJ2-7; size: -
DNA: TGCAGTGCTGTACTTCTAGACTATGGCTACACCTTC; CDR3: CSAVLLDYGYTF; D: -; V: TRBV20-1; J: TRBJ1-2; size: -
DNA: TGTGCCAGCTCACCACCGATGGGGACCGAGACCCAGTACTTC; CDR3: CASSPPMGTETQYF; D: -; V: TRBV18; J: TRBJ2-5; size: -
DNA: TGCGCCAGCAGCCGGGGACAGGGTTTTAGGGATGAGCAGTACTTC; CDR3: CASSRGQGFRDEQYF; D: TRBD1; V: TRBV4-1; J: TRBJ2-7; size: -
DNA: TGCAGTGCGCCCACCACTGGCAGGGGGGATGGCTACACCTTC; CDR3: CSAPTTGRGDGYTF; D: TRBD1; V: TRBV20-1; J: TRBJ1-2; size: few
DNA: TGTGCCAGCAGTTTCTCTAGCGGAGATTACAATGAGCAGTTCTTC; CDR3: CASSFSSGDYNEQFF; D: TRBD2; V: TRBV12-3/TRBV12-4; J: TRBJ2-1; size: few
DNA: TGCGCCAGCAGCCCGAGTCCAGGGACTAGCGAACTACTACCGACCTACGAGCAGTACTTC; CDR3: CASSPSPGTSELLPTYEQYF; D: TRBD2; V: TRBV4-1; J: TRBJ2-7; size: -
DNA: TGCGCCAGCAGCCAAGAAAAGGGGCCCGCAGCCAAAAACATTCAGTACTTC; CDR3: CASSQEKGPAAKNIQYF; D: -; V: TRBV4-1; J: TRBJ2-4; size: -
DNA: TGCGCCAGCAGCCAAGGTGGAGGGAGTGACTATGGCTACACCTTC; CDR3: CASSQGGGSDYGYTF; D: -; V: TRBV4-3; J: TRBJ1-2; size: once
DNA: TGTGCCAGCAGGCACAGAGTGGAGGGACGCGGCGAGCAGTACTTC; CDR3: CASRHRVEGRGEQYF; D: -; V: TRBV12-3/TRBV12-4; J: TRBJ2-7; size: -
DNA: TGTGCCAGCAGCCAAGATAATAGCGGTCCGCACAATGAGCAGTTCTTC; CDR3: CASSQDNSGPHNEQFF; D: -; V: TRBV4-2; J: TRBJ2-1; size: -
DNA: TGTGCCAGCAGTGAATTAGGAACACTCGCAGATACGCAGTATTTT; CDR3: CASSELGTLADTQYF; D: -; V: TRBV25-1; J: TRBJ2-3; size: -
DNA: TGCGCCAGCAGCTCCTCGGGGGGCTCCGGGGAGACCCAGTACTTC; CDR3: CASSSSGGSGETQYF; D: -; V: TRBV5-1; J: TRBJ2-5; size: -
DNA: TGTGCCAGCAGTCGCAGGACTAGCGGGAATTCCAATGAGCAGTTCTTC; CDR3: CASSRRTSGNSNEQFF; D: TRBD2; V: TRBV12-3/TRBV12-4; J: TRBJ2-1; size: -
DNA: TGTGCCAGCAGTAGCCCCCTTAGTGGGGGCCCCTACAATGAGCAGTTCTTC; CDR3: CASSSPLSGGPYNEQFF; D: -; V: TRBV6-1; J: TRBJ2-1; size: -
DNA: TGTGCCAGCAGGGGAGCAGGGGGTCCCTACGAGCAGTACTTC; CDR3: CASRGAGGPYEQYF; D: TRBD1; V: TRBV6-2/TRBV6-3; J: TRBJ2-7; size: -